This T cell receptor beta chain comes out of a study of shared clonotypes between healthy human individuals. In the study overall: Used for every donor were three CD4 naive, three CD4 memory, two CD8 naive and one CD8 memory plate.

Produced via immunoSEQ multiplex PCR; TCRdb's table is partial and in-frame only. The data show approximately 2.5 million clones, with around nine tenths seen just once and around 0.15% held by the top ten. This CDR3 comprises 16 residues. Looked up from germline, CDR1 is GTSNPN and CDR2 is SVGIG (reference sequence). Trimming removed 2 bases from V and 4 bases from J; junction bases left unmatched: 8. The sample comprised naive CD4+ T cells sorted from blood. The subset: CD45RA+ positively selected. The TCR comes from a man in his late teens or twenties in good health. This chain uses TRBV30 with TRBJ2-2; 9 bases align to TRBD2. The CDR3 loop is CAWSRLAGRVTGELFF. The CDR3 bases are TGTGCCTGGAGTCGGCTAGCGGGGCGGGTCACCGGGGAGCTGTTTTTT.